The source of this T cell receptor (beta chain) is a study of cytomegalovirus exposure and HLA in healthy donors (dated by TCRdb to about 2017). As for the study more broadly: In an earlier analysis of several hundred of the donors, 276 Gb of sequence data and 90 million to 130 million unique TCR beta sequences from 180 million or so T cells were reported. An early release that covered fewer than 800 HLA-typed donors contained 300 to 350 gigabases of sequencing data and 85 million to 100 million unique TCR sequences. Among the roughly 380 genotyped donors, around 79% belonged to the genetic ancestry cluster associated with self-reported Caucasian donors. The study aimed to test whether signatures of past pathogen exposure could be identified by cataloging public T cell receptors. The study profiled the T cell repertoires of 666 subjects by immunosequencing and related them to cytomegalovirus serostatus. Along with the approximately 700-subject first cohort, a separate validation cohort of over 90 different subjects was used. To predict cytomegalovirus infection status, the study combined high-throughput TCR immunosequencing, statistical association of individual TCRs with disease status, and machine learning. To study patterns of TCR occurrence, a later analysis re-analyzed previously published TCR beta repertoires from around 700 donors and added high-resolution HLA genotyping. The later analysis used no new phenotypic data to find candidate immune exposures, relying instead on TCR beta sequences and their occurrence across donors. In an earlier analysis of roughly 540 of the donors, high-throughput TCR beta sequencing was used to judge whether each TCR beta V gene segment behaved as functional or pseudogenic. Donor age, sex, ethnicity and CMV serostatus were collected together with the repertoire data. Genome-wide SNP genotypes for about 65% of the roughly 700 donors were used in a later genetic analysis, which treated that subset as a discovery cohort. Every repertoire in the discovery cohort had been generated on one and the same sequencing platform. HLA typing covered class I and class II loci at four-digit resolution. Typing coverage differed by locus: A, B, C, DRB1 and DQB1 were typed in roughly 620-630 donors, DQA1 in 522, DPA1 in approximately 610, and DPB1 in 450 to 490. About five DR-DQ haplotypes were treated as single units for association and clustering because of strong linkage in the cohort. Among 350 to 400 genotyped donors of the cohort, an average of about 240,000 unique TCR beta nucleotide sequences were sequenced per donor, roughly a sixth of them non-productive.

The cohort was made up of 666 healthy bone marrow donors. At the time of sampling, every cohort member was nominally healthy, though immune exposures that went unrecorded were likely present. The donor was CMV seronegative and belonged to the group of 380 or so seronegative cohort members. Every donor gave a peripheral blood sample, and the peripheral blood mononuclear cells from that sample were used for TCR beta sequencing. Genomic DNA extraction from the blood cell samples was performed with the Qiagen DNeasy Blood Extraction Kit. Beyond this particular receptor, the publication reports: Specific HLA alleles were associated with 15,000 to 20,000 TCR beta sequences at a false discovery rate of 0.05 in a later analysis. Because some donors lacked HLA typing at each locus, the association tests relied only on the typed subset. This cohort had only TCR beta chains sequenced, and the lack of alpha or paired-chain data limited which features could be detected. Most TCR sequences were seen in very few donors, while some public TCRs were found in many individuals. In an earlier analysis of approximately 600 of the donors, most TCR beta V segments were observed in productive rearrangements about 87% or about 30% of the time, broadly matching IMGT annotations. In a later analysis, several top co-occurrence clusters were reported to appear linked to parvovirus B19, influenza, CMV and Epstein-Barr virus. A few of the identified cytomegalovirus-associated TCR beta chains were confirmed in vitro to be specific for cytomegalovirus antigens. It was suggested by the authors that the approach could potentially be generalized to other disease states and immunological phenotypes. The sequencing pipeline was judged likely to have produced a cluster of highly shared sequence variants as a technical artifact. Linkage disequilibrium might explain the correlated functional status among segregating V segments, but an unknown experimental factor could not be excluded. The classifier was reported to diagnose cytomegalovirus status with high specificity and sensitivity in both the original and validation cohorts. In a later analysis, the rate of TCR association differed among HLA loci, with DRB1 alleles having the most associated TCRs and HLA-C alleles having the fewest. In the study, approximately 150 TCR beta chains were listed as associated with cytomegalovirus. Some IMGT-functional V segments, including TRBV6-2 and TRBV6-3, could not be distinguished by the 87-base-pair reads and were therefore excluded. CMV serostatus was the only immune exposure information available for the cohort. A later analysis found that most CMV-associated TCR beta chains appeared HLA-restricted, with HLA associations seemingly driven largely by CMV exposure. The earlier analysis of 587 of the donors excluded 15 to 20 rarely observed V segments, including chromosome 9 orphons, because counts were too low. Roughly uniform sequencing depth across donors was assumed in presence/absence analyses, although this assumption may not hold. In a later analysis, HLA-associated TCR beta chains were found to be more clonally expanded and to have lower generation probabilities than equally common non-associated chains. When HLA alleles, especially DR and DQ, strongly co-occurred, TCR associations were difficult to assign to individual alleles. A further reported finding was that TCR beta sequences accurately predicted the HLA-A and HLA-B alleles for most subjects in the first cohort. In a later genetic analysis, a missense DCLRE1C variant was associated with V-gene and J-gene trimming of TCR beta chains, and the association was replicated in an independent cohort. A later genetic analysis reported fewer N-insertions in productive TCRs among donors in an Asian-associated ancestry cluster than the approximately 670-donor mean.

Comments on this clone: Its antigen is not yet known. One base away there is no much larger clone; base qualities are not given.

From its cysteine to its phenylalanine, the CDR3 spans 18 amino acids. The entry retains the CDR3 DNA only, 54 bases that are in frame from base 1. Reading the germline V gene gives CDR1 SNHLY and CDR2 FYNNEI. V drops 8 bases and J drops 0 bases, leaving 23 bases in between. Libraries were constructed by the immunoSEQ multiplex PCR assay. The multiplex PCR relied on a mix of 60 forward primers for TCR Vbeta segments and 13 reverse primers for TCR Jbeta segments. Amplification of the CDR3 region of rearranged TCR beta genes was performed with a multiplex PCR assay on genomic DNA. Amplified TCR beta libraries were sequenced as 87-base-pair reads on the Illumina HiSeq System. The authors processed their data as follows. Across the 700 or so repertoires, a later analysis counted approximately 83 million unique TCR beta chains, some 11 million of which were shared by at least two donors. To remove PCR and sequencing errors, raw reads were error-corrected and collapsed into unique sequences using a nearest-neighbor algorithm that merged closely related sequences. CDR3 sequences were aligned to IMGT reference sequences to assign V, D and J gene segments. For a sequence to be retained, a match of at least six nucleotides to both a V gene segment and a J gene segment was required. Rearrangements were classified as productive when the CDR3 lacked stop codons and remained in frame with V and J, and all other rearrangements were classified as non-productive. Following IMGT convention, CDR3 was defined as the stretch from the second conserved V-encoded cysteine up to the conserved J-encoded phenylalanine. The earlier analysis of about 640 of the donors excluded any sequence lacking an unambiguous match to a single V gene segment. In an earlier analysis of approximately 550 of the donors, V segments were called functional above 56.7% productive rearrangements and were called segregating when the between-donor standard deviation exceeded 5%. To diagnose cytomegalovirus status from the catalog of TCR beta chain sequences, a statistical classification framework was built. In a later analysis, TCR nucleotide sequences were compared against IMGT/GENE-DB human TR gene sequences so that V and J genes could be assigned. In a later analysis, CDR3 sequences and most-parsimonious VDJ recombination scenarios were assigned using the TCRdist pipeline. In a later analysis, each TCR beta chain was defined by its CDR3 amino acid sequence together with its V-gene family, and reads without a unique V-gene family were excluded. To address suspected cross-contamination and a sequencing artifact, a later analysis removed approximately 600 highly shared, low-generation-probability nucleotide sequences. In a later analysis, a clonal expansion index was calculated for each public chain from normalized within-repertoire ranks of inferred template counts. Generation probabilities in a later analysis came from a VDJ recombination model fitted to out-of-frame rearrangements, and those results were checked against IGoR. In a later analysis, TCR-TCR, TCR-HLA and TCR-CMV co-occurrence was scored with hypergeometric tests, and a repertoire-size bias correction was applied to TCR pairs. False discovery rates were estimated in a later analysis by permuting HLA or CMV assignments 20 times. In a later analysis, co-occurring TCRs were grouped using DBSCAN, with TCRdist sequence similarity added in when clustering inside HLA-allele-positive subsets. Repertoires with fewer than 30,000 or more than 120,000 public chains, plus five repertoires with anomalous nucleotide sharing, were excluded from co-occurrence clustering. The table was pulled from immuneACCESS by TCRdb, which kept in-frame rearrangements only. Such tables lose some clones; where checked, under half of the loss comes from unresolved V genes, and the rest has no known cause. Clone size and the V and J calls come from that table; the DNA yielded D and trimming. The sample records 200,000 or so clones, more than 75% of which are singletons. About 0.23% of the sample lies in the top ten.

Rearrangement joined TRBV2 to TRBJ2-4; TRBD1 is a weak D gene call, 6 bases matching. The sequence was obtained from a girl under three years old in good health and CMV-seronegative. The material sequenced was PBMCs. The CDR3 protein is CASGETGLPALAKNIQYF. At the DNA level, the sequence is TGTGCCAGCGGGGAAACAGGGTTGCCCGCGTTAGCCAAAAACATTCAGTACTTC.